Many counts were recorded for the clone carrying this T cell receptor (beta chain). Its antigen is unidentified. The sample comes from a study of early T cells in non-severe SARS-CoV-2 infection. The wider study: Bulk RNA taken from unsorted whole blood was sequenced, leaving chains unpaired. General study points: Lookups in VDJdb leaned toward anti-spike CD8 responses and missed private and CD4 specificities.

Individual cDNA molecules received unique molecular identifiers. One entry per CDR3 protein results from TCRdb running MiXCR on the 5' RACE reads. Here the sample spans around 89,000 distinct CDR3 sequences, 14% to 15% being singletons. The TCR was taken from an adult who was a healthcare worker with PCR-confirmed SARS-CoV-2 infection or an uninfected control (not recorded which). The sample was whole blood.

This chain's CDR3 is CASSLEQGLRRSPLHF. The CDR3 DNA reads TGTGCCAGCAGCTTAGAACAGGGACTACGTCGTTCACCCCTCCACTTT. The chain couples TRBV7-8 to TRBJ1-6; D is possibly TRBD1 (6 bases). Trimming removed 1 base from V and 9 bases from J, with 16 bases in between. CDR1 and CDR2 (germline): SGHVS, FQNEAQ. CDR3 length: 16 residues.